This is a list of T cell receptor beta chains from one sample in a study of T cell responses to AZD1222 COVID-19 vaccine. Libraries were prepared by immunoSEQ multiplex PCR; TCRdb keeps only in-frame clonotypes and omits some of them. The sample includes about 150,000 clones, around nine tenths seen only once; the top ten take 1.5%. The source was peripheral blood, collected on day 0 of AZD1222 vaccination. These receptors all stem from an adult in good health. The CDR3 runs from the conserved cysteine through the conserved F or W. The D gene is left open where the match is weak. Clone sizes are given selectively: once, few, many, or a class where the clone is expanded.

d_call: TRBD1; clone_size: .; v_call: TRBV28; j_call: TRBJ2-7; cdr3_nt: TGTGCCAGCACTGTTGGTGGACAGGGGGACGAGCAGTACTTC; cdr3_aa: CASTVGGQGDEQYF
d_call: .; clone_size: .; v_call: TRBV28; j_call: TRBJ1-1; cdr3_nt: TGTGCCAGCAGTTTGCCGACCAAGAACACTGAAGCTTTCTTT; cdr3_aa: CASSLPTKNTEAFF
d_call: .; clone_size: .; v_call: TRBV11-3; j_call: TRBJ2-3; cdr3_nt: TGTGCCAGCAGCCATAAACCGGTAGCAGATACGCAGTATTTT; cdr3_aa: CASSHKPVADTQYF
d_call: .; clone_size: .; v_call: TRBV30; j_call: TRBJ1-5; cdr3_nt: TGTGCCTGGAGGGGACTGGGCAGCAATCAGCCCCAGCATTTT; cdr3_aa: CAWRGLGSNQPQHF
d_call: .; clone_size: .; v_call: TRBV19; j_call: TRBJ2-1; cdr3_nt: TGTGCCAGTAGTCCCTTATCTTCAATGATTCAGGGGAAGCAGTTCTTC; cdr3_aa: CASSPLSSMIQGKQFF
d_call: TRBD1; clone_size: .; v_call: TRBV28; j_call: TRBJ2-1; cdr3_nt: TGTGCCAGCAGTCCCCCCGGGACAGGGGGCGTCAGAAAGTTCTTC; cdr3_aa: CASSPPGTGGVRKFF
d_call: TRBD1; clone_size: .; v_call: TRBV7-8; j_call: TRBJ1-2; cdr3_nt: TGTGCCAGCAGCCCAGGACAGGGGAAGCTATTC; cdr3_aa: CASSPGQGKLF
d_call: .; clone_size: .; v_call: TRBV2; j_call: TRBJ2-2; cdr3_nt: TGTGCCAGCAGGGATCGAGGGTGGATCCCGAACACCGGGGAGCTGTTTTTT; cdr3_aa: CASRDRGWIPNTGELFF
d_call: .; clone_size: .; v_call: TRBV3-1/TRBV3-2; j_call: TRBJ2-3; cdr3_nt: TGTGCCAGCAGCCAAGAGATACAAAATACGCAGTATTTT; cdr3_aa: CASSQEIQNTQYF
d_call: TRBD2; clone_size: .; v_call: TRBV4-1; j_call: TRBJ2-3; cdr3_nt: TGCGCCAGCAGCCAAACCTGGGGGAGGGGAGATGGCACAAATACGCAGTATTTT; cdr3_aa: CASSQTWGRGDGTNTQYF
d_call: .; clone_size: .; v_call: TRBV7-2; j_call: TRBJ1-3; cdr3_nt: TGTGCCAGCAGCTCAGCTTGGGGGACGGGAAACACCATATATTTT; cdr3_aa: CASSSAWGTGNTIYF
d_call: .; clone_size: .; v_call: TRBV7-9; j_call: TRBJ2-2; cdr3_nt: TGTGCCAGCAGCTTAAGTTCGGTCGGGGAGCTGTTTTTT; cdr3_aa: CASSLSSVGELFF
d_call: .; clone_size: .; v_call: TRBV6-5; j_call: TRBJ1-2; cdr3_nt: TGTGCCAGCAGTTACTCACACGAAAACTATGGCTACACCTTC; cdr3_aa: CASSYSHENYGYTF
d_call: TRBD2; clone_size: once; v_call: TRBV7-9; j_call: TRBJ2-1; cdr3_nt: TGTGCCAGCAGCCCACGCGGGGGGAGCTCCTACAATGAGCAGTTCTTC; cdr3_aa: CASSPRGGSSYNEQFF
d_call: .; clone_size: once; v_call: TRBV14; j_call: TRBJ1-2; cdr3_nt: TGTGCCAGCAGCCAAGGGATCCCCAGACCTCGGGACACCCGCTATGGCTACACCTTC; cdr3_aa: CASSQGIPRPRDTRYGYTF
d_call: .; clone_size: .; v_call: TRBV14; j_call: TRBJ2-1; cdr3_nt: TGTGCCAGCAGCCAGCACCGCTATGAGCAGTTCTTC; cdr3_aa: CASSQHRYEQFF
d_call: .; clone_size: .; v_call: TRBV5-1; j_call: TRBJ1-2; cdr3_nt: TGCGCCAGCAGCTTGGCCGAGACAGTCTATGGCTACACCTTC; cdr3_aa: CASSLAETVYGYTF
d_call: .; clone_size: .; v_call: TRBV4-2; j_call: TRBJ2-7; cdr3_nt: TGTGCCAGCAGCCACAACTACGAGCAGTACTTC; cdr3_aa: CASSHNYEQYF
d_call: .; clone_size: once; v_call: TRBV4-1; j_call: TRBJ2-5; cdr3_nt: TGCGCCAGCGCTAGTACAGGGTCCGGGGAGACCCAGTACTTC; cdr3_aa: CASASTGSGETQYF
d_call: .; clone_size: .; v_call: TRBV6-6; j_call: TRBJ2-3; cdr3_nt: TGTGCCAGCAGTTCCGTAATGACAGATACGCAGTATTTT; cdr3_aa: CASSSVMTDTQYF
d_call: .; clone_size: .; v_call: TRBV28; j_call: TRBJ1-1; cdr3_nt: TGTGCCAGCAGCCTCTACGGTGAAGCTTTCTTT; cdr3_aa: CASSLYGEAFF
d_call: .; clone_size: .; v_call: TRBV27; j_call: TRBJ1-5; cdr3_nt: TGTGCCAGCAGCAGGACAGCGTGGAATCAGCCCCAGCATTTT; cdr3_aa: CASSRTAWNQPQHF
d_call: .; clone_size: .; v_call: TRBV7-2; j_call: TRBJ1-6; cdr3_nt: TGTGCCAGTGCGGGACAAGGGAATTCACCCCTCCACTTT; cdr3_aa: CASAGQGNSPLHF
d_call: TRBD1; clone_size: .; v_call: TRBV18; j_call: TRBJ2-4; cdr3_nt: TGTGCCAGCTCACCTTTCGACAGGGTGGACATTCAGTACTTC; cdr3_aa: CASSPFDRVDIQYF
d_call: TRBD1; clone_size: .; v_call: TRBV2; j_call: TRBJ1-6; cdr3_nt: TGTGCCAGCAGCAACAGGGGGAATTCACCCCTCCACTTT; cdr3_aa: CASSNRGNSPLHF
d_call: .; clone_size: few; v_call: TRBV9; j_call: TRBJ1-6; cdr3_nt: TGTGCCAGCAGCGTAGGACAAGAGAGGATAAATTCACCCCTCCACTTT; cdr3_aa: CASSVGQERINSPLHF
d_call: .; clone_size: .; v_call: TRBV19; j_call: TRBJ2-6; cdr3_nt: TGTGCCAGTAGTAAAACTGGGGCCAACGTCCTGACTTTC; cdr3_aa: CASSKTGANVLTF
d_call: .; clone_size: once; v_call: TRBV4-2; j_call: TRBJ1-2; cdr3_nt: TGTGCCAGCAGCCAAGTCCCCCGCAGGGCGTCGAGCTACACCTTC; cdr3_aa: CASSQVPRRASSYTF
d_call: TRBD1; clone_size: .; v_call: TRBV2; j_call: TRBJ1-6; cdr3_nt: TGTGCCAGCAGTCCCCGGGACAGTTATAATTCACCCCTCCACTTT; cdr3_aa: CASSPRDSYNSPLHF
d_call: TRBD2; clone_size: .; v_call: TRBV7-9; j_call: TRBJ2-3; cdr3_nt: TGTGCCAGCAGCTTATGGGCGGGGGTCTCAGATACGCAGTATTTT; cdr3_aa: CASSLWAGVSDTQYF
d_call: .; clone_size: .; v_call: TRBV24-1; j_call: TRBJ1-5; cdr3_nt: TGTGCCACCAGTGATGGACCAGACAATCAGCCCCAGCATTTT; cdr3_aa: CATSDGPDNQPQHF
d_call: TRBD1; clone_size: .; v_call: TRBV11-2; j_call: TRBJ2-3; cdr3_nt: TGTGCCAGCAGCGGGACAGGGTTATCGGATACGCAGTATTTT; cdr3_aa: CASSGTGLSDTQYF
d_call: .; clone_size: .; v_call: TRBV7-8; j_call: TRBJ1-2; cdr3_nt: TGTGCCAGCAGCTTAGACCCAGGGTCGTGGGGCTACACCTTC; cdr3_aa: CASSLDPGSWGYTF
d_call: TRBD2; clone_size: once; v_call: TRBV5-6; j_call: TRBJ2-5; cdr3_nt: TGTGCCAGCAGCTCCAGCGGGGGGAACCTCCAAGAGACCCAGTACTTC; cdr3_aa: CASSSSGGNLQETQYF
d_call: .; clone_size: few; v_call: TRBV10-2; j_call: TRBJ2-1; cdr3_nt: TGCGCCAGCAGTGGGTTTGGGACTGGTGCGAGCAATGAGCAGTTCTTC; cdr3_aa: CASSGFGTGASNEQFF
d_call: .; clone_size: .; v_call: TRBV27; j_call: TRBJ1-1; cdr3_nt: TGTGCCAGCAGTTCCCCTGAGGACAGCGCCCTTCCAAGGGCTTTCTTT; cdr3_aa: CASSSPEDSALPRAFF
d_call: TRBD1; clone_size: once; v_call: TRBV10-3; j_call: TRBJ1-1; cdr3_nt: TGTGCCATCAGTGATCGTGAGACAGGGGGATCTGAAGCTTTCTTT; cdr3_aa: CAISDRETGGSEAFF
d_call: TRBD2; clone_size: .; v_call: TRBV7-7; j_call: TRBJ2-2; cdr3_nt: TGTGCTAGCAGCTCCCTAGCGGGGGGGCCTAACACCGGGGAGCTGTTTTTT; cdr3_aa: CASSSLAGGPNTGELFF
d_call: TRBD1; clone_size: .; v_call: TRBV18; j_call: TRBJ1-2; cdr3_nt: TGTGCCAGCTCAATTACAGGGGACATAGCTGGCTACACCTTC; cdr3_aa: CASSITGDIAGYTF
d_call: .; clone_size: .; v_call: TRBV2; j_call: TRBJ1-3; cdr3_nt: TGTGCCAGTCACAGGGCGCAAGGAAACACCATATATTTT; cdr3_aa: CASHRAQGNTIYF
d_call: TRBD1; clone_size: .; v_call: TRBV11-2; j_call: TRBJ2-2; cdr3_nt: TGTGCCAGCAGCTTAGGACAGGGGGCGACGGGTGCGAACACCGGGGAGCTGTTTTTT; cdr3_aa: CASSLGQGATGANTGELFF
d_call: TRBD1; clone_size: .; v_call: TRBV6-2/TRBV6-3; j_call: TRBJ1-5; cdr3_nt: TGTGCCAGCAGTCGACAGGGGGCGCGGGGCAATCAGCCCCAGCATTTT; cdr3_aa: CASSRQGARGNQPQHF